These 19 T cell receptor beta chains were all obtained from the same sample, sequenced in a study of pediatric ulcerative colitis. The protocol was immunoSEQ multiplex PCR, while the TCRdb copy is restricted to in-frame clones and leaves out a portion. The sample records 12,000 to 15,000 clones, about 87% being singletons. Sequenced input: blood. All receptors come from a boy between 10 and 17 years old with moderate ulcerative colitis.

The chain recombines TRBV11-2 with TRBJ2-3; 11 nucleotides line up with TRBD2. The V and J ends lost 2 bases and 6 bases, in that order; junction bases with no gene match: 1. Germline CDR1 is SGHAT and CDR2 is FQNNGV. The CDR3 is 14 amino acids. In DNA, the CDR3 is TGTGCCAGCAGCTTAACTAGCGGGGGTGATACGCAGTATTTT. Amino acid sequence: CASSLTSGGDTQYF.

The genes are TRBV5-6 and TRBJ2-7, with D possibly being TRBD2 (6 bases). CDR3 size: 14 residues. Germline CDR1 and CDR2: SGHDT and YYEEEE. The V and J ends lost 7 bases and 0 bases respectively, with 14 bases between them. CDR3 DNA: TGTGCCAGCTTTTACCGGGACTTCTCCTACGAGCAGTACTTC. Amino acid sequence: CASFYRDFSYEQYF.

The chain carries TRBV7-3 and TRBJ2-3; 13 positions agree with TRBD2. Unmatched junction bases numbered 2, after V lost 0 bases and J lost 5 bases. This CDR3 is 16 amino acids long. Germline V gives CDR1 SGHTA, CDR2 FQGTGA. The CDR3 DNA follows: TGTGCCAGCAGCTTAACAGGGACTAGCGGGGTAGATACGCAGTATTTT. Translated: CASSLTGTSGVDTQYF.

The V call is TRBV25-1, the J call TRBJ2-5; tentatively, D is TRBD1 or TRBD2 (6 bases each). V was trimmed by 6 bases and J by 5 bases, leaving 10 bases between them. The CDR3 has 12 residues. The V gene's germline CDR1 is MGHDK and CDR2 SYGVNS. CDR3 DNA: TGTGCCAGCAGCCAGGGGAGGGAGACCCAGTACTTC. Its protein product is CASSQGRETQYF.

The rearrangement uses TRBV5-1 and TRBJ2-7; D is possibly TRBD1 (6 bases). This CDR3 is built from 16 residues. Germline-derived CDR1 and CDR2 are SGHRS and YFSETQ. V was shortened by 0 bases and J by 4 bases, with 17 bases between the two germline ends. For the CDR3, the DNA is TGCGCCAGCAGCTTGGGGGTCTTGCAGGGGTCATACGAGCAGTACTTC. This encodes CASSLGVLQGSYEQYF.

The genes are TRBV18 and TRBJ2-5; D may be TRBD2 (5 bases). CDR1 is KGHSH, CDR2 LQKENI, per germline. Trimming stripped 1 base from V and 1 base from J, with 13 bases between. The CDR3 is 16 amino acids. The CDR3: CASSPLPGKGQETQYF. The CDR3 DNA sequence: TGTGCCAGCTCACCACTGCCGGGGAAGGGCCAAGAGACCCAGTACTTC.

This clone was counted only a few times. This chain joins TRBV7-9 and TRBJ2-2, with D hard to call. The CDR3 has 11 amino acids. CDR1 is SEHNR, CDR2 FQNEAQ, per germline (reference sequence). The germline V and J ends were trimmed by 5 bases and 7 bases, with 5 bases remaining between them. CDR3 sequence: CASSDNGELFF. CDR3 sequence (DNA): TGTGCCAGCAGCGATAACGGGGAGCTGTTTTTT.

The rearrangement uses TRBV4-3 and TRBJ2-2; D gene ambiguous. V lost 0 bases and J 3 bases, leaving 14 bases between the germline ends. Germline CDR1 LGHNA, CDR2 YSLEER. This CDR3 region has 17 residues. CDR3 sequence (DNA): TGCGCCAGCAGCCAAGATTGGTCAGCCACCGACACCGGGGAGCTGTTTTTT. This encodes CASSQDWSATDTGELFF.

V usage is TRBV4-1 and J usage is TRBJ2-1, with D possibly called TRBD1 or TRBD2 (5 bases each). The germline gives CDR1 MGHRA, CDR2 YSYEKL. The V gene lost 0 bases and the J gene lost 0 bases, with 12 bases spanning the gap. The CDR3 is 17 residues long. CDR3 loop: CASSQDRGFSSYNEQFF. The CDR3 region has the DNA TGCGCCAGCAGCCAAGATCGGGGCTTCAGCTCCTACAATGAGCAGTTCTTC.

The chain carries TRBV21-1 and TRBJ1-2; TRBD1 reflects the table's D call only, with no check against the DNA. TRBV21-1 is a documented pseudogene. There are 16 residues in the CDR3. For the CDR3, the DNA is TGTGCCAGCGGAAACCTTGACCAGGGGTTTACCTATGGCTACACCTTC. This sequence encodes CASGNLDQGFTYGYTF.

This chain connects TRBV30 to TRBJ2-7; the D gene is possibly TRBD1 (6 bases). The V gene lost 7 bases and the J gene lost 3 bases, with 19 bases spanning the gap. The CDR3 runs 14 residues. Germline CDR1 GTSNPN, CDR2 SVGIG (reference sequence). In DNA form, the CDR3 reads TGTGCCTCCACGGTCCGGGACACATACTACGAGCAGTACTTC. Amino acid sequence: CASTVRDTYYEQYF.

The chain uses TRBV6-6 and TRBJ1-1; D ambiguous. Germline values: CDR1 MNHNY, CDR2 SVGAGI (reference sequence). This CDR3 contains 13 residues. The V and J ends lost 8 bases and 0 bases respectively, with 10 bases between them. CDR3 sequence (DNA): TGTGCCAGCGGCAGCAACATGAACACTGAAGCTTTCTTT. It translates to CASGSNMNTEAFF.

This rearrangement joins TRBV7-3 to TRBJ2-7; TRBD1 matches at 7 bases. CDR1 SGHTA and CDR2 FQGTGA come from the germline V gene. V shed 2 bases, J shed 5 bases, and the junction held 9 bases outside the gene matches. The CDR3 contains 15 residues. This CDR3 is CASSLRDREFHEQYF. The CDR3 coding sequence is TGTGCCAGCAGCTTACGAGACAGGGAATTCCACGAGCAGTACTTC.

This clone appeared a few times. The J gene is TRBJ2-1, the V gene TRBV5-6; a possible D gene is TRBD1 (6 bases). Germline V gives CDR1 SGHDT, CDR2 YYEEEE. The CDR3 covers 16 residues. The germline V and J ends were trimmed by 1 base and 0 bases, with 11 bases remaining between them. The CDR3 coding sequence is TGTGCCAGCAGCTTGTACACAGGGAGCTCCTACAATGAGCAGTTCTTC. Amino acid sequence: CASSLYTGSSYNEQFF.

The CDR3 spells CASSLAPPNYGYTF. The CDR3 DNA reads TGTGCCAGCAGCTTAGCGCCTCCGAACTATGGCTACACCTTC. The chain couples TRBV7-2 to TRBJ1-2; D gene unclear. Germline assignment: CDR1 SGHTA and CDR2 FQGNSA. Trimming pared 0 bases from V and 2 bases from J, leaving 7 bases between. The CDR3 has 14 residues.

This chain links TRBV18 with TRBJ2-7, with 7 bases lining up with TRBD2. The CDR3 runs 14 residues. Germline assignment: CDR1 KGHSH and CDR2 LQKENI. After removal of 2 bases from V and 3 bases from J, the junction contained 4 bases not matched to a gene. The CDR3 DNA reads TGTGCCAGCTCACCAGGGAGGGCCCGCTACGAGCAGTACTTC. It specifies CASSPGRARYEQYF.

The V and J genes are TRBV5-6 and TRBJ2-3, with TRBD2 matching over 10 bases. The CDR3 spans 15 residues. Germline CDR1 reads SGHDT; CDR2 reads YYEEEE. Trimming cost V 2 bases and J 5 bases; bases outside gene matches: 5. The CDR3 protein is CASSFGLAVGDTQYF. The CDR3 nucleotides are TGTGCCAGCAGCTTTGGACTAGCGGTGGGAGATACGCAGTATTTT.

The chain is built from TRBV2 and TRBJ2-2, with D uncertain. V was cut by 5 bases and J by 13 bases, with 14 bases left in between. The germline CDR1 and CDR2 sequences are SNHLY and FYNNEI. The CDR3 loop spans 12 amino acids. This CDR3 is CASSYTPVVLFF. CDR3 DNA sequence: TGTGCCAGCAGTTACACGCCGGTTGTGCTGTTTTTT. Variable domain in full (rest from reference TRBV2 and TRBJ2-2): EPEVTQTPSHQVTQMGQEVILRCVPISNHLYFYWYRQILGQKVEFLVSFYNNEISEKSEIFDDQFSVERPDGSNFTLKIRSTKLEDSAMYFCASSYTPVVLFFGEGSRLTVL.

The rearrangement links TRBV5-1 to TRBJ2-1; 10 bases line up with TRBD1. The CDR3 runs to 15 residues. From germline, CDR1 is SGHRS and CDR2 YFSETQ. J was trimmed by 6 bases and V by 6 bases; bases with no gene match: 9. CDR3 region: CASKRGQGFANEQFF. CDR3 DNA: TGCGCCAGCAAAAGGGGACAGGGGTTTGCCAATGAGCAGTTCTTC.